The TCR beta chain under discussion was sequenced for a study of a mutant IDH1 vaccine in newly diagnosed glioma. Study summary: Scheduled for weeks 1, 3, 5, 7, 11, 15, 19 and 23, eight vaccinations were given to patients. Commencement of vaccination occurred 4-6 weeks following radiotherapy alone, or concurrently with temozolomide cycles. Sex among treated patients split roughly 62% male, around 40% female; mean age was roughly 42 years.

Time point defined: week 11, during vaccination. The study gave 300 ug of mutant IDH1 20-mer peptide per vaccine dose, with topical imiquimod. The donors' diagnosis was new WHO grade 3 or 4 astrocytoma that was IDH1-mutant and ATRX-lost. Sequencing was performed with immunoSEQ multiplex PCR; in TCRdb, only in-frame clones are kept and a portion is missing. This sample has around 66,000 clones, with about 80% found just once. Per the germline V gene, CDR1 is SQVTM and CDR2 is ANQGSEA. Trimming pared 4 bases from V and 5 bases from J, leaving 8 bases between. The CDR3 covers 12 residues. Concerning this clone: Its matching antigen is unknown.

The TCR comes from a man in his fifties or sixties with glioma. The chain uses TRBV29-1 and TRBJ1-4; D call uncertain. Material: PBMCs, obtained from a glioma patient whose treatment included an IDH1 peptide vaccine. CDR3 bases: TGCAGCGTTGGACCAAACAATGAAAAACTGTTTTTT. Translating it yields CSVGPNNEKLFF. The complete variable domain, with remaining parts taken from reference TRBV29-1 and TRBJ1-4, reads SAVISQKPSRDICQRGTSLTIQCQVDSQVTMMFWYRQQPGQSLTLIATANQGSEATYESGFVIDKFPISRPNLTFSTLTVSNMSPEDSSIYLCSVGPNNEKLFFGSGTQLSVL.